This record covers a single TCR beta chain. The table came from immunoSEQ multiplex PCR; TCRdb's copy has only in-frame clones and leaves some out. The data show about 200,000 clones, around 90% seen once. This sample was included in a study of blood T cell repertoires in COVID-19. Study background: The origin of the acute and convalescent COVID-19 samples was the United States, Italy and Spain.

The junction had 12 bases not matched to a gene; V was cut back by 8 bases and J by 6 bases. Per germline, CDR1 MDHEN and CDR2 SYDVKM. CDR3 length equals 14 residues. This TCR was sampled from a man aged 50 to 59 with acute or convalescent COVID-19. The rearrangement joins TRBV28 to TRBJ1-1; 7 bases agree with TRBD1. The sequencing sample was made of peripheral blood. CDR3 nucleotides: TGTGCCAGCGAATTTAGGGGGCTGGTGCCTGAAGCTTTCTTT. This translates into CASEFRGLVPEAFF.